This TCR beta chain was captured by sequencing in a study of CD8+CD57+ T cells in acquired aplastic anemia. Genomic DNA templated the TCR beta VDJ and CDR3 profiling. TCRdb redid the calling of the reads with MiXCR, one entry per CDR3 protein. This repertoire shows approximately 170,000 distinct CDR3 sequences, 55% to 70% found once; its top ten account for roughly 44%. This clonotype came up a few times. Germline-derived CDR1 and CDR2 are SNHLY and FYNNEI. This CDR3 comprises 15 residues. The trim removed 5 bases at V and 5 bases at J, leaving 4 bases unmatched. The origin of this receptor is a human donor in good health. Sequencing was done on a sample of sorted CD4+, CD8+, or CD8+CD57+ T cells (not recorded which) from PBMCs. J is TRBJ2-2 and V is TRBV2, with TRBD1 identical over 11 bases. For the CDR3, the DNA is TGTGCCAGCAGTCCGGGACAGGGGGGAACCGGGGAGCTGTTTTTT. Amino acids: CASSPGQGGTGELFF. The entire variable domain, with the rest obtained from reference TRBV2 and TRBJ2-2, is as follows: EPEVTQTPSHQVTQMGQEVILRCVPISNHLYFYWYRQILGQKVEFLVSFYNNEISEKSEIFDDQFSVERPDGSNFTLKIRSTKLEDSAMYFCASSPGQGGTGELFFGEGSRLTVL.